The next 13 T cell receptor beta chains were all read from a single sample in a study of cytomegalovirus exposure and HLA in healthy donors. It was with 60 Vbeta and 13 Jbeta primers that the PCR ran. Only in-frame clones appear in the TCRdb table, and some are missing; sequencing was by immunoSEQ multiplex PCR. The sample has 84,000 or so clones, roughly three quarters seen once. Sequenced sample: PBMCs. The receptor set was obtained from a man younger than 45 in good health and CMV-seronegative.

V usage is TRBV30 and J usage is TRBJ2-5, with 10 bases fitting TRBD1. TRBJ2-7 matches the DNA end more closely, so the J call is doubtful. The CDR3 runs to 16 residues. From germline, CDR1 is GTSNPN and CDR2 SVGIG (reference sequence). In DNA form, the CDR3 reads TGTGCCTGGAGAGCAATCTCGACAGGGGGCAAGGACGAGCAGTACTTC. This encodes CAWRAISTGGKDEQYF.

This sequence joins TRBV11-2 and TRBJ2-5; TRBD2 is a possible D gene (6 bases). This CDR3 has 14 amino acids. Germline CDR1 is SGHAT and CDR2 is FQNNGV. Trimming stripped 5 bases from V and 12 bases from J, with 22 bases between. In DNA, the CDR3 is TGTGCCAGCAGCACCCGACTAGTCTCGGGGGTTAAGTACTTC. This encodes CASSTRLVSGVKYF. The whole variable domain, remainder taken from reference TRBV11-2 and TRBJ2-5, is EAGVAQSPRYKIIEKRQSVAFWCNPISGHATLYWYQQILGQGPKLLIQFQNNGVVDDSQLPKDRFSAERLKGVDSTLKIQPAKLEDSAVYLCASSTRLVSGVKYFGPGTRLLVL.

As concerns this clone: The sample contains more than one DNA sequence encoding this CDR3. The J gene is TRBJ2-3, the V gene TRBV13; the D gene is possibly TRBD1 (7 bases). The CDR3 has 17 residues. V was shortened by 5 bases and J by 4 bases, with 22 bases between the two germline ends. Germline CDR1 PRHDT, CDR2 FYEKMQ (reference sequence). CDR3 residues: CASSLRTGGVRADTQYF. CDR3 in DNA: TGTGCCAGCAGCCTCAGGACAGGCGGGGTAAGAGCAGATACGCAGTATTTT.

The CDR3 is CASSEAEVQPQHF. DNA of the CDR3: TGCGCCAGCAGTGAGGCGGAGGTCCAGCCCCAGCATTTT. The rearrangement joins TRBV10-2 to TRBJ1-5, with D unclear. Germline V gene sequence: CDR1 WSHSY, CDR2 SAAADI. The CDR3 runs 13 residues. V gave up 2 bases and J gave up 7 bases, with 9 bases separating them.

In the case of this clone: At one end, the junction sequence differs from germline, possibly due to a read error. The V and J genes are TRBV28 and TRBJ1-4; TRBD1 matches 9 bases. Germline V CDR1 and CDR2: MDHEN, SYDVKM. This CDR3 is built from 17 residues. CDR3 nucleotide sequence: TGTGCCAGCAGACCAACAGGGACAGGGCGTACTAATGAAAAACTATTTTTT. Amino acids: CASRPTGTGRTNEKLFF.

This chain joins TRBV5-6 and TRBJ1-4; no clear D gene. The V end was cut by 0 bases, the J end by 7 bases, with 7 bases between. Germline V gene data show CDR1 as SGHDT and CDR2 as YYEEEE. The CDR3 contains 13 residues. CDR3 sequence reads: CASSLVTGEKLFF. CDR3 bases: TGTGCCAGCAGCTTGGTGACGGGTGAAAAACTGTTTTTT.

J is TRBJ1-4 and V is TRBV4-1, with D uncertain. The germline V gene encodes CDR1 MGHRA and CDR2 YSYEKL. The V end was cut by 4 bases, the J end by 5 bases, with 17 bases between. The CDR3 spans 16 residues. The CDR3 sequence is CASSRGGPGYNEKLFF. The DNA for the CDR3 is TGCGCCAGCAGCCGCGGCGGACCGGGATACAATGAAAAACTGTTTTTT.

The genes are TRBV28 and TRBJ1-1; D remains unclear. Germline assignment: CDR1 MDHEN and CDR2 SYDVKM. V lost 4 bases and J lost 1, with 13 bases in between. This CDR3 contains 15 residues. CDR3 residues: CASSSGGLRNTEAFF. The CDR3 nucleotides read TGTGCCAGCAGTTCTGGTGGCTTAAGGAACACTGAAGCTTTCTTT.

The rearrangement uses TRBV19 and TRBJ1-2; TRBD1 matches 7 bases. The V segment lost 1 base and the J segment 5 bases; nucleotides outside the gene matches: 4. The CDR3 covers 14 residues. Germline V gene lookup returns CDR1 LNHDA and CDR2 SQIVND (reference sequence). CDR3 sequence reads: CASSIGSQGYGYTF. The CDR3 bases are TGTGCCAGTAGTATAGGGTCACAGGGGTATGGCTACACCTTC.

The rearrangement uses TRBV18 and TRBJ2-7, with 9 nucleotides matching TRBD1. The germline CDR1 and CDR2 sequences are KGHSH and LQKENI. This CDR3 is built from 12 residues. V dropped 5 bases and J dropped 5; count of bases not matched to a gene: 1. The CDR3 bases are TGTGCCAGCTCAGGGACAGGGCACGAGCAGTACTTC. Protein sequence: CASSGTGHEQYF.

The rearrangement joins TRBV7-2 to TRBJ1-6; 7 nucleotides agree with TRBD1. The length of the CDR3 is 18 residues. Germline V gene sequence: CDR1 SGHTA, CDR2 FQGNSA. After removal of 2 bases from V and 10 bases from J, the junction contained 17 bases not matched to a gene. The CDR3 DNA sequence: TGTGCCAGCAGCTTACCAGGGGGGCAGGGGCCATCCAGCTCACCCCTCCACTTT. Residues: CASSLPGGQGPSSSPLHF.

This clone was seen only once. This chain joins TRBV10-3 and TRBJ1-2; maybe TRBD1 (6 bases). The germline V and J ends were trimmed by 0 bases and 0 bases, with 8 bases remaining between them. CDR1 is ENHRY and CDR2 is SYGVKD in the germline V gene. The CDR3 length is 15 residues. The CDR3 region has the DNA TGTGCCATCAGTGAGTCGGGGACAACTAACTATGGCTACACCTTC. Translation: CAISESGTTNYGYTF.

The chain has TRBV6-5 and TRBJ2-7; D perhaps matches TRBD1 (6 bases). Per the germline V gene, CDR1 is MNHEY and CDR2 is SVGAGI. The CDR3 loop spans 15 amino acids. V was cut by 0 bases and J by 3 bases, with 12 bases left in between. The DNA for the CDR3 is TGTGCCAGCAGTTACTCCGCAGGGGTTTTCTACGAGCAGTACTTC. Its translation: CASSYSAGVFYEQYF.